This TCR beta chain was documented in a study of control samples from healthy donors and cancer patients. Measured with immunoSEQ multiplex PCR; TCRdb has only the in-frame clones, and not every one. Among 100,000 to 150,000 clones listed, around 90% were seen once. The CDR3 loop spans 14 amino acids. Trimming shortened V by 5 bases and J by 2 bases, and 13 bases separated the two germline ends. Germline V gene data show CDR1 as LGHDT and CDR2 as YNNKEL (reference sequence). The J gene is TRBJ2-7, the V gene TRBV3-1 (or the pseudogene TRBV3-2); D is uncertain. This TCR was recovered from a man between 18 and 35 years old in good health. What was sequenced was blood. The CDR3 spells CASSVHRVPYEQYF. CDR3 DNA: TGTGCCAGCAGCGTCCACCGGGTTCCCTACGAGCAGTACTTC.